This T cell receptor beta chain originates from a study of molecular identifiers for immune sequencing clone quantification. Study results and caveats: Clones above 20 RNA copies contained over 97% of effector molecules but under 1% of naive ones. Highly expanded clone sizes could be underestimated by identical TCR molecules that share a barcode. Spiked Jurkat TCR RNA originating from one cell could reportedly be identified amid approximately 950,000 naive cells.

This clonotype occurred many times. What it recognizes is unknown. TCR libraries were built in bulk with a published protocol and specific TCR primers. A single record per CDR3 protein comes from TCRdb applying MiXCR to the PCR reads. The data show roughly 86,000 distinct CDR3 sequences, 19% seen once. Germline lookup yields CDR1 SGHTA and CDR2 FQGNSA. The V and J ends lost 3 bases and 4 bases respectively, with 6 bases between them. The CDR3 has 12 residues. The V gene is TRBV7-2, the J gene TRBJ1-2; D ambiguous. Specimen: naive CD8+ T cells from blood, with Jurkat cell RNA spiked in. Documented subset: FACS-sorted CD8+CD4-CCR7+CD45RA+ naive T cells. The origin of this receptor is a human donor in good health. Some libraries in this study had Jurkat cell RNA spiked in. The DNA for the CDR3 is TGTGCCAGCAGCTTTTATATCTATGGCTACACCTTC. Protein sequence: CASSFYIYGYTF.